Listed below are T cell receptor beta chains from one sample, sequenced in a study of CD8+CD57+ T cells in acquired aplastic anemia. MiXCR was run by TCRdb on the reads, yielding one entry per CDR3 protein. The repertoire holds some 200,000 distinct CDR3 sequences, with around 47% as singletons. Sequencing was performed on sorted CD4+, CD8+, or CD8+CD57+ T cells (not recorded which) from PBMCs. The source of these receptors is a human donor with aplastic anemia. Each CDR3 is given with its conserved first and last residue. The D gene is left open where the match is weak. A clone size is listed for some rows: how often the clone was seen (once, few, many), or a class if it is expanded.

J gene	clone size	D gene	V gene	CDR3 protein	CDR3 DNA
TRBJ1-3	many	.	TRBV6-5	CASSYLTGGGNTIYF	TGTGCCAGCAGTTACCTGACAGGCGGAGGAAACACCATATATTTT
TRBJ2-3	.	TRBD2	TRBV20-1	CSARTSGPRGTDTQYF	TGCAGTGCCCGGACTAGCGGTCCTCGGGGTACAGATACGCAGTATTTT
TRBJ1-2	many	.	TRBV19	CASIGAYGYTF	TGTGCCAGTATCGGGGCCTATGGCTACACCTTC
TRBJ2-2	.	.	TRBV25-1	CASSESGRNTGELFF	TGTGCCAGCAGTGAATCCGGCAGAAACACCGGGGAGCTGTTTTTT
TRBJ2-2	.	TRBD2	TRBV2	CASSTAGVNGELFF	TGTGCCAGCAGTACAGCGGGAGTGAACGGGGAGCTGTTTTTT
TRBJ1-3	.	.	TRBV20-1	CSAEEGNTIYF	TGCAGTGCAGAGGAAGGAAACACCATATATTTT
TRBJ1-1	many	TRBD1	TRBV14	CASSQRQGVWAEAFF	TGTGCCAGCAGCCAGAGACAGGGAGTTTGGGCGGAAGCTTTCTTT
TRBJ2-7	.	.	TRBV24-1	CATSRGSSYEQYF	TGTGCCACCAGTCGAGGCAGTTCCTACGAGCAGTACTTC
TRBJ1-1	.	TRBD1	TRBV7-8	CASSSGTGGRETEAFF	TGTGCCAGCAGCTCCGGGACAGGGGGCCGAGAAACTGAAGCTTTCTTT
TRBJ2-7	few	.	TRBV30	CAWRPRGTPHF	TGTGCCTGGAGGCCCCGGGGGACACCCCACTTC
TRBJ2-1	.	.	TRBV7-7	CASSLGPGRRTQETQFF	TGTGCTAGCAGCTTAGGGCCCGGTCGTCGGACGCAAGAGACCCAGTTCTTC
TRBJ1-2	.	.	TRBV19	CASSPGLGVIYGYTF	TGTGCCAGTAGTCCTGGATTAGGGGTGATCTATGGCTACACCTTC
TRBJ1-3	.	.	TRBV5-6	CASSLEGLSGNTIYF	TGTGCCAGCAGCTTGGAGGGCCTTTCTGGAAACACCATATATTTT
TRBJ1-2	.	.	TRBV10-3	CAISESRGLGYTF	TGTGCCATCAGTGAGTCGAGGGGGTTGGGCTACACCTTC
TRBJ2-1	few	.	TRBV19	CASSSSLYNEQFF	TGTGCCAGTAGTAGTTCGCTCTACAATGAGCAGTTCTTC
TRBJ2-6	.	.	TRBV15	CATSSHSGSGANVLTF	TGTGCCACCAGTAGTCATTCTGGGTCCGGGGCCAACGTCCTGACTTTC
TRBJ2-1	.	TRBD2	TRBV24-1	CATSDSRLAGVKNEQFF	TGTGCCACCAGTGACTCCAGACTAGCGGGGGTAAAGAATGAGCAGTTCTTC
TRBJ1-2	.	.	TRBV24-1	CATSDFSGSTF	TGTGCCACCAGTGATTTTAGCGGGAGCACCTTC
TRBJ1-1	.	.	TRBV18	CASSPKQKTEAFF	TGTGCCAGCTCACCAAAGCAGAAAACTGAAGCTTTCTTT
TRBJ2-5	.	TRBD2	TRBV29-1	CSARLAEAGETQYF	TGCAGCGCCAGACTAGCGGAGGCCGGAGAGACCCAGTACTTC
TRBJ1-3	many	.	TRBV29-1	CSVVGSGNTIYF	TGCAGCGTTGTAGGTTCTGGAAACACCATATATTTT
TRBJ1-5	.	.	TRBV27	CASSDLQVGGSNQPQHF	TGTGCCAGCAGCGATCTCCAAGTCGGCGGGTCCAATCAGCCCCAGCATTTT
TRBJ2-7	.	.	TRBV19	CASTPSSGFSSYEQYF	TGTGCCAGTACCCCCTCATCGGGGTTCAGCTCCTACGAGCAGTACTTC
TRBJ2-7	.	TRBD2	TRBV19	CASSTLAGGIYEQYF	TGTGCCAGTAGTACTCTAGCGGGGGGGATCTACGAGCAGTACTTC
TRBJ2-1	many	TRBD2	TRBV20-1	CSARQGAGGSYNEQFF	TGCAGTGCTAGGCAAGGGGCCGGCGGGAGCTACAATGAGCAGTTCTTC
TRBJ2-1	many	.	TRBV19	CASSIDLNNEQFF	TGTGCCAGTAGTATAGATCTTAACAATGAGCAGTTCTTC
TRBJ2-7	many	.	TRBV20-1	CSARDSAGSYEQYF	TGCAGTGCTAGAGATAGTGCCGGCTCCTACGAGCAGTACTTC
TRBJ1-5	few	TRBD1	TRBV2	CASSTQGSNQPQHF	TGTGCCAGCAGTACACAGGGGAGTAATCAGCCCCAGCATTTT
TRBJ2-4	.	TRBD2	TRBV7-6	CASSLEAGATDIQYF	TGTGCCAGCAGCTTAGAAGCGGGAGCCACGGACATTCAGTACTTC
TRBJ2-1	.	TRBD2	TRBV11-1	CASSSPTSGGHYNEQFF	TGTGCCAGCAGCTCGCCCACTAGCGGGGGCCATTACAATGAGCAGTTCTTC
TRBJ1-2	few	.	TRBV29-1	CSVQGGGDYGYTF	TGCAGCGTGCAAGGTGGGGGTGACTATGGCTACACCTTC
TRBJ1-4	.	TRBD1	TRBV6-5	CASSSGGTTNEKLFF	TGTGCCAGCAGTTCAGGGGGAACAACTAATGAAAAACTGTTTTTT
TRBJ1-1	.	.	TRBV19	CASSKREGITEAFF	TGTGCCAGTAGTAAAAGGGAGGGTATTACTGAAGCTTTCTTT
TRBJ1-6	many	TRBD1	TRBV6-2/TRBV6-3	CASSYTLATGTHNSPLHF	TGTGCCAGCAGTTACACCCTTGCGACAGGGACTCATAATTCACCCCTCCACTTT
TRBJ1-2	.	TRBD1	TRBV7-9	CASSLGDRFNYGYTF	TGTGCCAGCAGCTTGGGGGACAGATTCAACTATGGCTACACCTTC
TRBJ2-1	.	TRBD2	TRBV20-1	CTILADHNEQFF	TGCACCATCCTAGCGGACCACAATGAGCAGTTCTTC
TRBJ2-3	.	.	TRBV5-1	CASSPDGGSTDTQYF	TGCGCCAGCAGCCCTGACGGTGGCAGCACAGATACGCAGTATTTT
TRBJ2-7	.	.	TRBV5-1	CASAFFASYEQYF	TGCGCCAGCGCCTTTTTCGCCTCCTACGAGCAGTACTTC
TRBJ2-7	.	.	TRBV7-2	CASSLGSLQAGYEQYF	TGTGCCAGCAGCTTAGGAAGTTTACAGGCTGGCTACGAGCAGTACTTC
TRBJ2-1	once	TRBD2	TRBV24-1	CATSDGRGFATEQFF	TGTGCCACCAGTGATGGGAGGGGATTTGCGACTGAGCAGTTCTTC
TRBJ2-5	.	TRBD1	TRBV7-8	CASSPRGQQETQYF	TGTGCCAGCAGCCCCCGGGGACAGCAAGAGACCCAGTACTTC
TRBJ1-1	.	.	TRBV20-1	CSARIPGRNTEAFF	TGCAGTGCTCGAATTCCCGGACGAAACACTGAAGCTTTCTTT
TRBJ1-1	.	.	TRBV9	CASSQSQRGTEAFF	TGTGCCAGCAGCCAGTCGCAACGTGGAACTGAAGCTTTCTTT
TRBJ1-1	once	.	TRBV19	CASSIRQPIAEAFF	TGTGCCAGTAGTATTAGGCAGCCGATAGCAGAAGCTTTCTTT
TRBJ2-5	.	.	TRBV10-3	CAISQQVSETQYF	TGTGCCATCAGTCAACAGGTTTCGGAGACCCAGTACTTC
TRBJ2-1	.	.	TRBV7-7	CASSLGLASYNEQFF	TGTGCTAGCAGCTTGGGTCTAGCCAGTTACAATGAGCAGTTCTTC
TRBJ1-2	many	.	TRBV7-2	CASSLNYNYGYTF	TGTGCCAGCAGCTTAAATTACAACTATGGCTACACCTTC